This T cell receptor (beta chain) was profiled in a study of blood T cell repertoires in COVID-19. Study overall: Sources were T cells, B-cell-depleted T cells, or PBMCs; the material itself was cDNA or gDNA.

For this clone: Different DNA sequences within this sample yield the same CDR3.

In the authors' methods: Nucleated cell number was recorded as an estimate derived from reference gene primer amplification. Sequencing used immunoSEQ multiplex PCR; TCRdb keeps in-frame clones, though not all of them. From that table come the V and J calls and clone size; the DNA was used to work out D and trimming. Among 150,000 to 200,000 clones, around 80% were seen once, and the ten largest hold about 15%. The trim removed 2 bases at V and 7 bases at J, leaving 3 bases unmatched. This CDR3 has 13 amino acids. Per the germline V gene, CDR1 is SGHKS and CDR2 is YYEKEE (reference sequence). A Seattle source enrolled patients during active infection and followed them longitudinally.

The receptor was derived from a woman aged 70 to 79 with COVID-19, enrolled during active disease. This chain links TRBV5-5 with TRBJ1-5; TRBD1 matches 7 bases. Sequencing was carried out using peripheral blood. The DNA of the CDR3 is TGTGCCAGCAGCTTAGCAGGGGGGCAGCCCCAGCATTTT. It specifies CASSLAGGQPQHF. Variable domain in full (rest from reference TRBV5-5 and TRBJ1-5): DAGVTQSPTHLIKTRGQQVTLRCSPISGHKSVSWYQQVLGQGPQFIFQYYEKEERGRGNFPDRFSARQFPNYSSELNVNALLLGDSALYLCASSLAGGQPQHFGDGTRLSIL.